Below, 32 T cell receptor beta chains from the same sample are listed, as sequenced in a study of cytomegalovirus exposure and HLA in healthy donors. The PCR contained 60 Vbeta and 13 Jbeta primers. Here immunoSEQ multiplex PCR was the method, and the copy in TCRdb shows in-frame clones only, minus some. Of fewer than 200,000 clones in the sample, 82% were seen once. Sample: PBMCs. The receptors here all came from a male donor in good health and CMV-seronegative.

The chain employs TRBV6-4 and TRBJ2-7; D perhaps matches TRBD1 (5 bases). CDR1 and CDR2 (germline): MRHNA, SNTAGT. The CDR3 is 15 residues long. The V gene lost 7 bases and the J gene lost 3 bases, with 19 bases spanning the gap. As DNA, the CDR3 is TGTGCCAGCACCCCCTCAGAGACAGAATGCTACGAGCAGTACTTC. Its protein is CASTPSETECYEQYF.

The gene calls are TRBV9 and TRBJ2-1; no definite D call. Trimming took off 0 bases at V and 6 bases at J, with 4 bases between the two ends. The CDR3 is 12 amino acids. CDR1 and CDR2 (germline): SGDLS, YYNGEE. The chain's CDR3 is CASSVGANEQFF. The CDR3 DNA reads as TGTGCCAGCAGCGTAGGGGCCAATGAGCAGTTCTTC.

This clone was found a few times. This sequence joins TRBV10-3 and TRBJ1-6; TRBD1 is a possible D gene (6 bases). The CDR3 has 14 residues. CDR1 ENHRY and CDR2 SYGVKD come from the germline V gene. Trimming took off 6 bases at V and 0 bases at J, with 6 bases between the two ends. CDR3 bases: TGTGCCATCAGGGACAGCTCCTATAATTCACCCCTCCACTTT. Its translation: CAIRDSSYNSPLHF.

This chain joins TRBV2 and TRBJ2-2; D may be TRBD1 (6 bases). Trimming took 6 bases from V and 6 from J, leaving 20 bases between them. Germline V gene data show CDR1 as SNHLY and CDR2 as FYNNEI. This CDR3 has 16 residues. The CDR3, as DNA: TGTGCCAGCAGGCCTTTACTGGGGGCTAGGTCCGGGGAGCTGTTTTTT. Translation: CASRPLLGARSGELFF.

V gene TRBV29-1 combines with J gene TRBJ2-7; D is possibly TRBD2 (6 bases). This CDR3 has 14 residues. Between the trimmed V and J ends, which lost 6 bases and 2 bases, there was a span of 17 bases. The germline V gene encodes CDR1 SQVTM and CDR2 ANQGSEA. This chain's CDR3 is CSVRRRETPYEQYF. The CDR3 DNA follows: TGCAGCGTACGGAGGAGGGAAACCCCCTACGAGCAGTACTTC.

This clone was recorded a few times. CDR3 sequence reads: CASTFPGAGELFF. The CDR3 region has the DNA TGTGCCAGCACCTTCCCAGGGGCCGGGGAGCTGTTTTTT. The rearrangement uses TRBV5-4 and TRBJ2-2; tentatively, D is TRBD1 (6 bases). This CDR3 spans 13 amino acids. Trimming shortened V by 6 bases and J by 6 bases, and 12 bases separated the two germline ends. Germline lookup yields CDR1 SGHNT and CDR2 YYREEE (reference sequence). The complete variable domain, with remaining parts taken from reference TRBV5-4 and TRBJ2-2, reads ETGVTQSPTHLIKTRGQQVTLRCSSQSGHNTVSWYQQALGQGPQFIFQYYREEENGRGNFPPRFSGLQFPNYSSELNVNALELDDSALYLCASTFPGAGELFFGEGSRLTVL.

CDR3 in DNA: TGTGCCAGCAGTGTCGCAGGGGGCAATTCACCCCTCCACTTT. The encoded protein is CASSVAGGNSPLHF. This sequence joins TRBV6-4 and TRBJ1-6; 8 bases line up with TRBD1. CDR3 length equals 14 residues. Germline lookup yields CDR1 MRHNA and CDR2 SNTAGT. With 4 bases clipped from V and 7 bases from J, the junction kept 3 bases outside the gene matches.

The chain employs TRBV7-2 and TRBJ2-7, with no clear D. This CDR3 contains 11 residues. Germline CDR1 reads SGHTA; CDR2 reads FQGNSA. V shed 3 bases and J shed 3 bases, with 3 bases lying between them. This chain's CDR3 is CASSFVYEQYF. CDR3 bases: TGTGCCAGCAGCTTCGTCTACGAGCAGTACTTC.

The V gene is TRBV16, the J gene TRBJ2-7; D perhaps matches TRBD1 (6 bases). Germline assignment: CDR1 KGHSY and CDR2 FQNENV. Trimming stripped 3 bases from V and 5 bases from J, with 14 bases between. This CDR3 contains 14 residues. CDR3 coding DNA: TGTGCCAGCAGCCAGTCGGGACACAGGGACGAGCAGTACTTC. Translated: CASSQSGHRDEQYF.

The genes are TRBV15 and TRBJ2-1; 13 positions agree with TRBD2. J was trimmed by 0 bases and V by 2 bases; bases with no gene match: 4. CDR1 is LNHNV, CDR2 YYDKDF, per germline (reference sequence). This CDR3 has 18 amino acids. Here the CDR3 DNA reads TGTGCCACCAGCAGATCGCGGACTAGCGGGAGCTCCTACAATGAGCAGTTCTTC. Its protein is CATSRSRTSGSSYNEQFF.

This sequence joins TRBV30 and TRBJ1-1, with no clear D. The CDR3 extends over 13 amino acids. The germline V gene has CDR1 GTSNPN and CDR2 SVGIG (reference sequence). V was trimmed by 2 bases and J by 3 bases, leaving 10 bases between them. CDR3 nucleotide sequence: TGTGCCTGGAGTCGGGGTGGACACACTGAAGCTTTCTTT. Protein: CAWSRGGHTEAFF.

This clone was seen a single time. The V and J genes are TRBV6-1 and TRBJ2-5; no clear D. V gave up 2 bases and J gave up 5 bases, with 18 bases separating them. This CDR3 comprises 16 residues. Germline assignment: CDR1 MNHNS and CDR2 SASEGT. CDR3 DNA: TGTGCCAGCAGTGAACCCATCCGTCCGGTGCCGGAGACCCAGTACTTC. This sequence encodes CASSEPIRPVPETQYF.

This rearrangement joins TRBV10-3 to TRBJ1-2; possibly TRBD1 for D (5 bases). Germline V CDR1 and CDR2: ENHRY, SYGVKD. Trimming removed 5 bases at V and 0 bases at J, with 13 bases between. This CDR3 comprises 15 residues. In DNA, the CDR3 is TGTGCCATCAGTCCAAGACAGACAGCTAACTATGGCTACACCTTC. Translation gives CAISPRQTANYGYTF.

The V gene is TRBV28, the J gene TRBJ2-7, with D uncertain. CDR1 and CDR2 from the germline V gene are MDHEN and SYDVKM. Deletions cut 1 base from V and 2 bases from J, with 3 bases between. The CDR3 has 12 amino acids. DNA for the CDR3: TGTGCCAGCAGTTTATTAGCCTACGAGCAGTACTTC. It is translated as CASSLLAYEQYF.

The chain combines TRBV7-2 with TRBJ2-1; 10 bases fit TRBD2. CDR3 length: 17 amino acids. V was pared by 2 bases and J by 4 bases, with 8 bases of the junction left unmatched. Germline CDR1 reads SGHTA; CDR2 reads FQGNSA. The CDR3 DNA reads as TGTGCCAGCAGCTTAAGGGCTAGCGGGAGTCGGTACAATGAGCAGTTCTTC. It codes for CASSLRASGSRYNEQFF.

Here the CDR3 reads CASCPQGTFTGELFF. The DNA of the CDR3 is TGTGCCAGTTGCCCACAGGGGACTTTCACCGGGGAGCTGTTTTTT. The V gene is TRBV6-6, the J gene TRBJ2-2; TRBD1 might be the D (7 bases). V lost 9 bases and J 4 bases, leaving 18 bases between the germline ends. The CDR3 is made up of 15 amino acids. The germline CDR1 and CDR2 sequences are MNHNY and SVGAGI (reference sequence).

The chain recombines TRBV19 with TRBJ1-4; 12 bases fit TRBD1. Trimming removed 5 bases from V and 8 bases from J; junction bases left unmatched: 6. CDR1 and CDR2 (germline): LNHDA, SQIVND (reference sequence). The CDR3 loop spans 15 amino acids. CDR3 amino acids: CASSPAGTGGEKLFF. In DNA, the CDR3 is TGTGCCAGTAGTCCTGCCGGGACAGGGGGCGAAAAACTGTTTTTT.

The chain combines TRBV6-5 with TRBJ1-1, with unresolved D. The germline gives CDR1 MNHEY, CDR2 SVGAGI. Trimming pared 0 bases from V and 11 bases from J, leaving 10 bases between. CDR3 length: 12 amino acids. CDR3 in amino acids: CASSYSGGVAFF. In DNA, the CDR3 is TGTGCCAGCAGTTACTCTGGAGGAGTGGCTTTCTTT.

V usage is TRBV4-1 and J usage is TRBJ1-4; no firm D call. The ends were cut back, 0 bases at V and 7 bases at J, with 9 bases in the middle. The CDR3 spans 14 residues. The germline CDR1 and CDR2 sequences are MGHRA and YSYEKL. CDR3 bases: TGCGCCAGCAGCCAAGATTGGGAGGTTGAAAAACTGTTTTTT. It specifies CASSQDWEVEKLFF.

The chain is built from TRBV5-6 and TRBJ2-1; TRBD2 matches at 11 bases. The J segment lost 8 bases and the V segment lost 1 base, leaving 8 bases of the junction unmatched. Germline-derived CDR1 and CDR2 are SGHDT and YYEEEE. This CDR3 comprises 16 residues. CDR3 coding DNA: TGTGCCAGCAGCTTGTATAGCGGGGGGGCGATCGATGAGCAGTTCTTC. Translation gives CASSLYSGGAIDEQFF.

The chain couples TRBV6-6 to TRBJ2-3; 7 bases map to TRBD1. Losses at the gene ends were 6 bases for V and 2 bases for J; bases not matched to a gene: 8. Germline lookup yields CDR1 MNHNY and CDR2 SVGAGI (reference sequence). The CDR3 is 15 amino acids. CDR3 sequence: CASRRGQSYTDTQYF. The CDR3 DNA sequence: TGTGCCAGCAGGAGGGGGCAGAGCTACACAGATACGCAGTATTTT.

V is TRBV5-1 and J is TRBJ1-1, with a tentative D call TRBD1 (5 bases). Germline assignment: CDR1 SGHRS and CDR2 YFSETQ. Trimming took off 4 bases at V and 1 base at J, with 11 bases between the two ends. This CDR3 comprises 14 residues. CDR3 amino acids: CASSQGPANTEAFF. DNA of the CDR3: TGCGCCAGCAGCCAGGGTCCGGCGAACACTGAAGCTTTCTTT.

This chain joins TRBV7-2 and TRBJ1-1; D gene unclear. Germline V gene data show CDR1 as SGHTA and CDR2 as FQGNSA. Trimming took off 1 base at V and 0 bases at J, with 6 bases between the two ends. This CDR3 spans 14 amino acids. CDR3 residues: CASSLVGLNTEAFF. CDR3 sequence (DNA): TGTGCCAGCAGCTTAGTCGGTTTGAACACTGAAGCTTTCTTT.

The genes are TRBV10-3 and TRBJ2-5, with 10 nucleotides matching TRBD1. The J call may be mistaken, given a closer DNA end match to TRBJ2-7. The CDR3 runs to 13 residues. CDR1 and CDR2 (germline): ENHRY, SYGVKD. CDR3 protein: CAGGDRGSYEQYF. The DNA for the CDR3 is TGTGCCGGCGGGGACAGGGGCTCCTACGAGCAGTACTTC.

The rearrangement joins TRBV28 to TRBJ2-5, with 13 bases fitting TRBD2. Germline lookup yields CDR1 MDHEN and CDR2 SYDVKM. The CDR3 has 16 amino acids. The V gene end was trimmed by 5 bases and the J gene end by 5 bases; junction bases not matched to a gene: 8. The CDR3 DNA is TGTGCCAGCAGTCTTCCGACTAGCGGGGGGCGGGAGACCCAGTACTTC. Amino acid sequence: CASSLPTSGGRETQYF.

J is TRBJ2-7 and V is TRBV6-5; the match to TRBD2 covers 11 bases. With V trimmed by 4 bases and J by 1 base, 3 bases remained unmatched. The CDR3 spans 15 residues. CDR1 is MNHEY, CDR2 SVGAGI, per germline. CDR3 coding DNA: TGTGCCAGCAGTTTGACTAGCGGGACGTCCTACGAGCAGTACTTC. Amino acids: CASSLTSGTSYEQYF.

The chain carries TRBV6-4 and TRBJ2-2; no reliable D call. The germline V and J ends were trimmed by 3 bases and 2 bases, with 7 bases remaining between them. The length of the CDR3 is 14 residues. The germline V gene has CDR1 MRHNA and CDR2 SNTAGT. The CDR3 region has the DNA TGTGCCAGCAGTGAGCACAGAAACACCGGGGAGCTGTTTTTT. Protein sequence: CASSEHRNTGELFF.

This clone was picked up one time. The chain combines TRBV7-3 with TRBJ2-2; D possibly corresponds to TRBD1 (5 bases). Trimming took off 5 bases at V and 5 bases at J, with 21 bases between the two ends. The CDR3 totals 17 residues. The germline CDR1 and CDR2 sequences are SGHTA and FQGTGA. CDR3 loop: CASSPIVSGARTGELFF. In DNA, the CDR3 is TGTGCCAGCAGCCCCATTGTGTCTGGGGCAAGAACCGGGGAGCTGTTTTTT.

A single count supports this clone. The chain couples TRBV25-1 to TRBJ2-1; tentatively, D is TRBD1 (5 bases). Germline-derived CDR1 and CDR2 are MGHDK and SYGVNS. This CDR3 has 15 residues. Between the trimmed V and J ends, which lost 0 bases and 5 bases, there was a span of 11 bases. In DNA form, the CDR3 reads TGTGCCAGCAGTGAATATTTCAGGGCCCACAATGAGCAGTTCTTC. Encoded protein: CASSEYFRAHNEQFF.

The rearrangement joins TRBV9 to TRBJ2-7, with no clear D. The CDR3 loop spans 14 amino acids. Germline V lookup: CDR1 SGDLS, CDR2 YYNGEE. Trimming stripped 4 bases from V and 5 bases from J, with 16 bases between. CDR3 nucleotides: TGTGCCAGCAGCCCACGTCTAGTAGTCCACGAGCAGTACTTC. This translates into CASSPRLVVHEQYF. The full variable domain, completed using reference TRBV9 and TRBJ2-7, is DSGVTQTPKHLITATGQRVTLRCSPRSGDLSVYWYQQSLDQGLQFLIQYYNGEERAKGNILERFSAQQFPDLHSELNLSSLELGDSALYFCASSPRLVVHEQYFGPGTRLTVT.

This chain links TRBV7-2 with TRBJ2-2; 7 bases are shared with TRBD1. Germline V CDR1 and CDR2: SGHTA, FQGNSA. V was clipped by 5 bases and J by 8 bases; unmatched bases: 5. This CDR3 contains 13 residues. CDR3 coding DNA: TGTGCCAGCAGCCCAGACAGGGTGGGGGAGCTGTTTTTT. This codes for CASSPDRVGELFF. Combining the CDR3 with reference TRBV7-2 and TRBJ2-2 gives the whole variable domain GAGVSQSPSNKVTEKGKDVELRCDPISGHTALYWYRQSLGQGLEFLIYFQGNSAPDKSGLPSDRFSAERTGGSVSTLTIQRTQQEDSAVYLCASSPDRVGELFFGEGSRLTVL.

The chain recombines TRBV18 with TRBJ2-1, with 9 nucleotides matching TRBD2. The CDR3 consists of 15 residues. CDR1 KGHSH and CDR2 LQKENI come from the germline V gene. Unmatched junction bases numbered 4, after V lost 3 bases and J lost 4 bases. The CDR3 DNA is TGTGCCAGCTCACCGATTAGCGGGGGTTACAATGAGCAGTTCTTC. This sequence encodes CASSPISGGYNEQFF. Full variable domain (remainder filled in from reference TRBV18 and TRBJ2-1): NAGVMQNPRHLVRRRGQEARLRCSPMKGHSHVYWYRQLPEEGLKFMVYLQKENIIDESGMPKERFSAEFPKEGPSILRIQQVVRGDSAAYFCASSPISGGYNEQFFGPGTRLTVL.